Listed below are T cell receptor beta chains from one sample, sequenced in a study of blood T cells in healthy people across ages. TCRdb re-called the 5' RACE reads with MiXCR, one entry per CDR3 protein. The table includes about 900,000 distinct CDR3 sequences, approximately 49% detected once. Specimen: blood. Receptors were obtained from a man aged 25-40 years in good health. Both conserved end residues are part of each CDR3. Each record gives: V gene, J gene, clone size, D gene, CDR3 protein, CDR3 DNA. D genes are given only for firm matches. Only part of the rows carry a size: once, few, many, or a class if the clone is expanded.

v_gene: TRBV3-1
j_gene: TRBJ2-1
abundance: once
d_gene: -
CDR3aa: CASSPFFGTYSKNEQFF
CDR3nt: TGTGCCAGCAGCCCTTTTTTCGGGACGTACTCCAAGAATGAGCAGTTCTTC

v_gene: TRBV5-1
j_gene: TRBJ2-5
abundance: -
d_gene: -
CDR3aa: CASSLIGVGETQYF
CDR3nt: TGCGCCAGCAGCTTGATAGGGGTCGGGGAGACCCAGTACTTC

v_gene: TRBV20-1
j_gene: TRBJ1-2
abundance: few
d_gene: -
CDR3aa: CSAFTVYGYTF
CDR3nt: TGCAGTGCCTTTACAGTCTATGGCTACACCTTC

v_gene: TRBV21-1
j_gene: TRBJ2-3
abundance: -
d_gene: -
CDR3aa: CASSKYPKLAGIIPKADTQYF
CDR3nt: TGTGCCAGCAGCAAATACCCGAAGCTAGCGGGGATCATCCCAAAGGCAGATACGCAGTATTTT

v_gene: TRBV28
j_gene: TRBJ2-5
abundance: -
d_gene: -
CDR3aa: CASSLRIQDGNQETQYF
CDR3nt: TGTGCCAGCAGTTTACGTATACAGGACGGAAACCAAGAGACCCAGTACTTC

v_gene: TRBV10-3
j_gene: TRBJ2-5
abundance: few
d_gene: -
CDR3aa: CAINAGLEETQYF
CDR3nt: TGTGCCATCAACGCAGGGTTGGAAGAGACCCAGTACTTC

v_gene: TRBV29-1
j_gene: TRBJ2-7
abundance: few
d_gene: -
CDR3aa: CSVESAGRFPYEQYF
CDR3nt: TGCAGCGTTGAGTCGGCAGGTCGGTTCCCCTACGAGCAGTACTTC

v_gene: TRBV6-5
j_gene: TRBJ2-5
abundance: few
d_gene: -
CDR3aa: CASSYSGTGLRIQETQYF
CDR3nt: TGTGCCAGCAGTTACTCGGGGACGGGACTTCGAATCCAAGAGACCCAGTACTTC

v_gene: TRBV29-1
j_gene: TRBJ1-1
abundance: many
d_gene: TRBD1
CDR3aa: CSAHTGGGTEAFF
CDR3nt: TGCAGCGCCCATACAGGGGGAGGAACTGAAGCTTTCTTT

v_gene: TRBV7-2
j_gene: TRBJ2-3
abundance: -
d_gene: TRBD2
CDR3aa: CASSLRVAGGYEADTQYF
CDR3nt: TGTGCCAGCAGCTTAAGGGTAGCGGGGGGTTACGAGGCAGATACGCAGTATTTT

v_gene: TRBV6-1
j_gene: TRBJ1-1
abundance: once
d_gene: -
CDR3aa: CASSEGAASEAFF
CDR3nt: TGTGCCAGCAGTGAAGGAGCAGCGTCTGAAGCTTTCTTT

v_gene: TRBV27
j_gene: TRBJ2-7
abundance: -
d_gene: -
CDR3aa: CASSRTTGFEQYF
CDR3nt: TGTGCCAGCAGTCGAACAACAGGGTTCGAGCAGTACTTC

v_gene: TRBV27
j_gene: TRBJ2-7
abundance: -
d_gene: TRBD1
CDR3aa: CVSSFQGQGHEQYF
CDR3nt: TGTGTCAGCAGTTTTCAGGGACAGGGCCACGAGCAGTACTTC

v_gene: TRBV12-3/TRBV12-4
j_gene: TRBJ2-3
abundance: -
d_gene: TRBD1
CDR3aa: CASSRDSESTDTQYF
CDR3nt: TGTGCCAGCAGTCGGGACAGCGAGAGCACAGATACGCAGTATTTT

v_gene: TRBV20-1
j_gene: TRBJ2-6
abundance: -
d_gene: TRBD1
CDR3aa: CSAGQGSSGANVLTF
CDR3nt: TGCAGCGCCGGACAGGGGTCCTCTGGGGCCAACGTCCTGACTTTC

v_gene: TRBV10-3
j_gene: TRBJ1-4
abundance: few
d_gene: -
CDR3aa: CAIRGGSDEKLFF
CDR3nt: TGTGCCATCAGGGGAGGGTCGGATGAAAAACTGTTTTTT

v_gene: TRBV7-2
j_gene: TRBJ2-3
abundance: -
d_gene: TRBD2
CDR3aa: CASSFPAGSTDTQYF
CDR3nt: TGTGCCAGCAGCTTTCCAGCGGGGAGCACAGATACGCAGTATTTT

v_gene: TRBV4-2
j_gene: TRBJ1-4
abundance: few
d_gene: TRBD1
CDR3aa: CASSPVGDREDEKLFF
CDR3nt: TGTGCCAGCAGCCCTGTTGGGGACAGGGAAGATGAAAAACTGTTTTTT

v_gene: TRBV24-1
j_gene: TRBJ1-2
abundance: few
d_gene: -
CDR3aa: CATSEPNNYGYTF
CDR3nt: TGTGCCACCAGTGAACCCAATAACTATGGCTACACCTTC

v_gene: TRBV6-1
j_gene: TRBJ1-5
abundance: -
d_gene: -
CDR3aa: CASSEYWVNQPQHF
CDR3nt: TGTGCCAGCAGTGAATACTGGGTGAATCAGCCCCAGCATTTT

v_gene: TRBV3-1
j_gene: TRBJ2-1
abundance: -
d_gene: -
CDR3aa: CASSQDVAQSSYEQFF
CDR3nt: TGTGCCAGCAGCCAAGATGTGGCGCAGAGCTCCTACGAGCAGTTCTTC

v_gene: TRBV4-1
j_gene: TRBJ2-7
abundance: -
d_gene: TRBD1
CDR3aa: CASSQVKGALYEQYF
CDR3nt: TGCGCCAGCAGCCAAGTTAAGGGGGCTCTATACGAGCAGTACTTC

v_gene: TRBV20-1
j_gene: TRBJ2-3
abundance: few
d_gene: -
CDR3aa: CSATPFILDTQYF
CDR3nt: TGCAGTGCGACTCCGTTTATTCTAGATACGCAGTATTTT

v_gene: TRBV6-1
j_gene: TRBJ2-7
abundance: -
d_gene: TRBD1
CDR3aa: CASREGFGQGAYEQYF
CDR3nt: TGTGCCAGCAGAGAGGGGTTCGGACAGGGGGCCTACGAGCAGTACTTC

v_gene: TRBV11-1
j_gene: TRBJ2-1
abundance: -
d_gene: -
CDR3aa: CASSTRWEDSSYNEQFF
CDR3nt: TGTGCCAGCAGCACCCGCTGGGAGGACAGCTCCTACAATGAGCAGTTCTTC

v_gene: TRBV27
j_gene: TRBJ2-7
abundance: -
d_gene: -
CDR3aa: CASSVSNTYEQYF
CDR3nt: TGTGCCAGCAGTGTATCGAACACCTACGAGCAGTACTTC

v_gene: TRBV12-3/TRBV12-4
j_gene: TRBJ1-1
abundance: few
d_gene: -
CDR3aa: CASRPDETTTEAFF
CDR3nt: TGTGCCAGCAGACCAGACGAAACCACCACTGAAGCTTTCTTT

v_gene: TRBV29-1
j_gene: TRBJ2-1
abundance: once
d_gene: -
CDR3aa: CSVVKGKFDEQFF
CDR3nt: TGCAGCGTTGTCAAGGGGAAATTCGATGAGCAGTTCTTC

v_gene: TRBV27
j_gene: TRBJ2-6
abundance: -
d_gene: TRBD1
CDR3aa: CASSLGTGRANVLTF
CDR3nt: TGTGCCAGCAGTTTAGGGACAGGCCGGGCCAACGTCCTGACTTTC

v_gene: TRBV6-2/TRBV6-3
j_gene: TRBJ2-3
abundance: -
d_gene: -
CDR3aa: CASKLGLAFPARLTHTYTQYF
CDR3nt: TGTGCCAGCAAGTTGGGCTTGGCCTTTCCCGCGCGACTAACGCACACGTATACGCAGTATTTT

v_gene: TRBV9
j_gene: TRBJ1-1
abundance: once
d_gene: -
CDR3aa: CASSVEWYTEAFF
CDR3nt: TGTGCCAGCAGCGTAGAGTGGTACACTGAAGCTTTCTTT

v_gene: TRBV6-5
j_gene: TRBJ2-5
abundance: few
d_gene: -
CDR3aa: CASTSTGDSKTQYF
CDR3nt: TGTGCCAGCACCTCTACTGGGGACTCAAAGACCCAGTACTTC

v_gene: TRBV7-9
j_gene: TRBJ2-7
abundance: -
d_gene: -
CDR3aa: CASSLDRPVSEQYF
CDR3nt: TGTGCCAGCAGCCTTGATCGTCCCGTTTCCGAGCAGTACTTC

v_gene: TRBV20-1
j_gene: TRBJ2-7
abundance: -
d_gene: -
CDR3aa: CSATLSYEQYF
CDR3nt: TGCAGTGCTACCCTCTCCTACGAGCAGTACTTC

v_gene: TRBV5-1
j_gene: TRBJ1-2
abundance: -
d_gene: -
CDR3aa: CASSLVGDRRGYTF
CDR3nt: TGCGCCAGCAGCTTGGTGGGGGATCGGCGCGGCTACACCTTC

v_gene: TRBV30
j_gene: TRBJ2-5
abundance: few
d_gene: TRBD2
CDR3aa: CAWSDGTSGKETQYF
CDR3nt: TGTGCCTGGAGTGACGGGACTAGCGGGAAAGAGACCCAGTACTTC

v_gene: TRBV7-3
j_gene: TRBJ2-5
abundance: -
d_gene: -
CDR3aa: CASSLRPGPQETQYF
CDR3nt: TGTGCCAGCAGCTTAAGGCCGGGACCCCAAGAGACCCAGTACTTC

v_gene: TRBV3-1
j_gene: TRBJ1-5
abundance: few
d_gene: -
CDR3aa: CASSQETRQPQHF
CDR3nt: TGTGCCAGCAGCCAAGAGACTAGACAGCCCCAGCATTTT